The clone carrying this T cell receptor beta chain was counted a few times. Through Arm-PCR of CDR3 regions and iRepertoire HTBI primers, TCR beta libraries were built. TCRdb re-called the multiplex PCR reads through MiXCR, storing one row per CDR3 protein. The table records 450,000 to 650,000 distinct CDR3 sequences, about 16% of them present only once. These data belong to a study of regulatory T cells in long-lasting Graves disease. Study details: Graves' patients (newly diagnosed) had been on antithyroid drugs under 3 months.

With V trimmed by 7 bases and J by 3 bases, 11 bases remained unmatched. The CDR3 sequence is 17 residues long. Time point of the sample: newly diagnosed GD, antithyroid drugs for less than 3 months. Making the TCR library involved RNA that had been extracted from PBMCs. These data were also filed under a second study, of T cells in Graves' hyperthyroidism and ophthalmopathy.

The receptor was derived from a woman in her forties or fifties with Graves disease. This specimen consisted of peripheral blood mononuclear cells (PBMCs), obtained at new diagnosis, from a patient treated with antithyroid drugs. The chain is built from TRBV12-3 or TRBV12-4 and TRBJ2-3; 12 nucleotides agree with TRBD2. The CDR3, as DNA: TGTGCCAGCACTTCGACGACTAGCGGGGGACCTACAGATACGCAGTATTTT. Encoded protein: CASTSTTSGGPTDTQYF.